This T cell receptor (beta chain) originates from a study of cytomegalovirus exposure and HLA in healthy donors. With 60 Vbeta and 13 Jbeta primers, the PCR was carried out. The table came from immunoSEQ multiplex PCR; TCRdb's copy has only in-frame clones and leaves some out. This table holds more than 90,000 clones, roughly 80% found once. Broader study findings: Certain indistinguishable V segments, among them TRBV6-2 and TRBV6-3, were excluded. In presence/absence analyses, roughly uniform sequencing depth across donors was assumed.

The junction had 10 bases not matched to a gene; V was cut back by 7 bases and J by 0 bases. Germline assignment: CDR1 SGHRS and CDR2 YFSETQ. CDR3 length: 16 residues. A word on this clone: Its target is not known.

The sample comprised PBMCs. The receptor was derived from a man under 40 in good health and CMV-seropositive. The chain employs TRBV5-1 and TRBJ1-1; 9 nucleotides line up with TRBD1. For the CDR3, the DNA is TGCGCCAGCGCCTCCGGGACAGGGAACATGAACACTGAAGCTTTCTTT. This codes for CASASGTGNMNTEAFF. Supplemented by reference TRBV5-1 and TRBJ1-1, the full variable domain reads KAGVTQTPRYLIKTRGQQVTLSCSPISGHRSVSWYQQTPGQGLQFLFEYFSETQRNKGNFPGRFSGRQFSNSRSEMNVSTLELGDSALYLCASASGTGNMNTEAFFGQGTRLTVV.